Following are 10 T cell receptor beta chains from one sample sequenced in a study of blood T cells in healthy people across ages. A J-beta primer mix and a sample-barcoded 5' primer were used in a second PCR of about 6 to 12 cycles. MiXCR was run by TCRdb on the 5' RACE reads, yielding one entry per CDR3 protein. The top ten hold around 40% of the sample, which has approximately 800,000 distinct CDR3 sequences, 40% to 65% seen once. The source material was blood. The source is an elderly man in good health.

J is TRBJ1-2 and V is TRBV10-1; D gene unclear. The V end was cut by 0 bases, the J end by 4 bases, with 6 bases between. This CDR3 region has 13 residues. The germline CDR1 and CDR2 sequences are WNHNN and SYGVQD (reference sequence). The CDR3 DNA reads as TGCGCCAGCAGTGAGTCGTACCTCTATGGCTACACCTTC. Translating gives CASSESYLYGYTF.

In this sample, this clonotype turned up a few times. V and J are TRBV13 and TRBJ2-1; 14 bases line up with TRBD2. This CDR3 contains 19 residues. Germline V lookup: CDR1 PRHDT, CDR2 FYEKMQ (reference sequence). V shed 0 bases and J 0 bases; nucleotides not matched to a gene: 4. Here the CDR3 DNA reads TGTGCCAGCAGCTTAGGTGGGACTAGCGGGAGATACTCCTACAATGAGCAGTTCTTC. Residues: CASSLGGTSGRYSYNEQFF.

In its sample, this clonotype was seen a few times. J is TRBJ2-1 and V is TRBV7-3, with D uncertain. CDR1 is SGHTA and CDR2 is FQGTGA in the germline V gene. V lost 5 bases, J lost 6 bases, and 17 bases lay in between. The CDR3 length is 15 residues. CDR3: CASSRQPVSFNEQFF. The DNA for the CDR3 is TGTGCCAGCAGCCGACAACCCGTCTCGTTCAATGAGCAGTTCTTC. The variable domain in full, completed from reference TRBV7-3 and TRBJ2-1, reads GAGVSQTPSNKVTEKGKYVELRCDPISGHTALYWYRQSLGQGPEFLIYFQGTGAADDSGLPNDRFFAVRPEGSVSTLKIQRTERGDSAVYLCASSRQPVSFNEQFFGPGTRLTVL.

This clonotype was observed a handful of times. The V call is TRBV28, the J call TRBJ2-6; no clear D gene. CDR3 length: 16 amino acids. The V end lost 4 bases, the J end lost 4 bases, and 14 bases lay between the germline ends. Per the germline V gene, CDR1 is MDHEN and CDR2 is SYDVKM. This chain's CDR3 is CASSSVVYSGANVLTF. For the CDR3, the DNA is TGTGCCAGCAGTTCGGTAGTATACTCCGGGGCCAACGTCCTGACTTTC. Full variable domain (rest looked up from reference TRBV28 and TRBJ2-6): DVKVTQSSRYLVKRTGEKVFLECVQDMDHENMFWYRQDPGLGLRLIYFSYDVKMKEKGDIPEGYSVSREKKERFSLILESASTNQTSMYLCASSSVVYSGANVLTFGAGSRLTVL.

This clonotype was seen a handful of times. One junction end disagrees with the germline gene, perhaps due to a read error. The chain uses TRBV6-5 and TRBJ1-5, with D possibly matching TRBD1 (6 bases). The germline gives CDR1 MNHEY, CDR2 SVGAGI. The CDR3 is 15 residues long. The CDR3 loop reads CASSYGGLSNQPQHF. CDR3 in DNA: TGCGCCAGCAGTTACGGGGGGCTTAGCAATCAGCCCCAGCATTTT.

This clonotype was found a few times. V gene TRBV5-6 combines with J gene TRBJ2-1, with 13 bases aligning to TRBD2. Per the germline V gene, CDR1 is SGHDT and CDR2 is YYEEEE. The CDR3 consists of 16 residues. With 4 bases clipped from V and 7 bases from J, the junction kept 8 bases outside the gene matches. The CDR3 here is CASSQEGLAGKNEQFF. The CDR3 nucleotides read TGTGCCAGCAGCCAAGAGGGACTAGCGGGAAAGAATGAGCAGTTCTTC. The full variable domain, in which reference TRBV5-6 and TRBJ2-1 provide the parts outside the CDR3, is DAGVTQSPTHLIKTRGQQVTLRCSPKSGHDTVSWYQQALGQGPQFIFQYYEEEERQRGNFPDRFSGHQFPNYSSELNVNALLLGDSALYLCASSQEGLAGKNEQFFGPGTRLTVL.

CDR3 nucleotides: TGTGCCAGCAGCCAAGTCGGATCGCCGGGACTAGCGGCTTCAAGCTCCTACGAGCAGTACTTC. It specifies CASSQVGSPGLAASSSYEQYF. The V call is TRBV4-2, the J call TRBJ2-5; 11 bases map to TRBD2. The last part of the DNA fits TRBJ2-7 better; the J call may be wrong. Germline loops: CDR1 LGHNA, CDR2 YNFKEQ. This CDR3 has 21 residues.

This chain links TRBV28 with TRBJ2-1; D remains ambiguous. Germline V gene data show CDR1 as MDHEN and CDR2 as SYDVKM. Trimming stripped 2 bases from V and 4 bases from J, with 15 bases between. The length of the CDR3 is 16 residues. CDR3 residues: CASSLVGEWAYNEQFF. For the CDR3, the DNA is TGTGCCAGCAGTTTAGTTGGGGAATGGGCGTACAATGAGCAGTTCTTC. Full variable domain (missing parts from reference TRBV28 and TRBJ2-1): DVKVTQSSRYLVKRTGEKVFLECVQDMDHENMFWYRQDPGLGLRLIYFSYDVKMKEKGDIPEGYSVSREKKERFSLILESASTNQTSMYLCASSLVGEWAYNEQFFGPGTRLTVL.

This clonotype was recorded at least ten times. This chain joins TRBV28 and TRBJ2-6, with D perhaps matching TRBD1 (5 bases). CDR3 length: 14 amino acids. V was pared by 5 bases and J by 1 base, with 6 bases between. Germline V lookup: CDR1 MDHEN, CDR2 SYDVKM. The CDR3 sequence: CASSRQSGANVLTF. CDR3 bases: TGTGCCAGCAGTCGACAGTCTGGGGCCAACGTCCTGACTTTC.

This clonotype showed up just a few times. V and J are TRBV29-1 and TRBJ2-7; 7 positions match TRBD2. With 8 bases clipped from V and 6 bases from J, the junction kept 10 bases outside the gene matches. CDR3 length equals 12 residues. The germline CDR1 and CDR2 sequences are SQVTM and ANQGSEA. The CDR3 DNA is TGCAGCACTGGGGAGGGCCAAAGCGAGCAGTACTTC. It encodes CSTGEGQSEQYF.